What follows describes a single TCR beta chain. Its antigen remains unknown. The data derive from a study of cytomegalovirus exposure and HLA in healthy donors. Study results and limitations: The authors later found most CMV-associated TCR beta chains appeared HLA-restricted. A later analysis showed that HLA-associated TCR beta chains had undergone more clonal expansion than equally common others.

The PCR made use of 60 Vbeta and 13 Jbeta primers. TCRdb's copy holds only in-frame clones and misses some; the assay was immunoSEQ multiplex PCR. In the table there are over 150,000 clones, roughly 80% of which are singletons. The study sampled nominally healthy donors, though unrecorded immune exposures were likely. Sequenced material: PBMCs. The sequence came from a male donor in good health and CMV-seronegative.

CDR3 nucleotides: TGTGCCTGGAGTGTACTGAGGGTAACGGGGTCTGGGAAAGAGACCCAGTACTTC. It codes for CAWSVLRVTGSGKETQYF. The V and J genes are TRBV30 and TRBJ2-5; D possibly corresponds to TRBD2 (5 bases). The ends were cut back, 0 bases at V and 3 bases at J, with 23 bases in the middle. Germline values: CDR1 GTSNPN, CDR2 SVGIG (reference sequence). The CDR3 spans 18 residues.